This T cell receptor beta chain was sequenced for a study of shared T cell receptors in the human thymus. From germline, CDR1 is MNHNS and CDR2 SASEGT. V was pared by 2 bases and J by 8 bases, with 11 bases of the junction left unmatched. The CDR3 spans 17 residues. The table came from immunoSEQ multiplex PCR; TCRdb's copy has only in-frame clones and leaves some out. The sample has hundreds of thousands of clones; about 80% are singletons. These same data were also listed under a study on human thymus T cells.

Specimen: thymocytes. The sequence came from a boy in the first two years of life with a congenital heart defect. This chain connects TRBV6-1 to TRBJ1-6, with 8 bases matching TRBD1. The CDR3 spells CASSEHGAGTGDSPLHF. The CDR3 nucleotides are TGTGCCAGCAGTGAACACGGCGCAGGGACAGGTGATTCACCCCTCCACTTT.